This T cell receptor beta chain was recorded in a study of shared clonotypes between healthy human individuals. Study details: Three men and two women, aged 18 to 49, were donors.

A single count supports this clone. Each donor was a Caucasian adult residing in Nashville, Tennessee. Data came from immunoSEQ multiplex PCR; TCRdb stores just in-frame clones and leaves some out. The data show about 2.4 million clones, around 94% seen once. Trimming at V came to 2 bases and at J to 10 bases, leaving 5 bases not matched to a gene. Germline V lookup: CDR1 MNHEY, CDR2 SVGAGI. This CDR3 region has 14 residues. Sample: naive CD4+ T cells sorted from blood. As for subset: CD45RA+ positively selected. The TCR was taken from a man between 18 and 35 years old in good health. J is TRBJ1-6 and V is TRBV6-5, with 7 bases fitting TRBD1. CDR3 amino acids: CASSYEAGGSPLHF. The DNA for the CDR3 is TGTGCCAGCAGTTACGAGGCAGGGGGATCACCCCTCCACTTT.